Shown below are 31 T cell receptor beta chains from a single sample sequenced in a study of T-cell memory formation after mild COVID-19 (dated by TCRdb to about 2021). Library method: 5' RACE. Sequenced using an Illumina NovaSeq 6000. TCRdb reprocessed the public reads (quality trimming at Q25 with fastp, clone calling with MiXCR) and kept in-frame beta chains. Rows matching on CDR3 protein sequence are summarized as one entry with the most common DNA and genes. This sample holds some 130,000 distinct CDR3 sequences; approximately 26% were observed only once. Of the sample, approximately 25% is held by the ten largest clones. The source material was PBMCs or a T cell subset sorted from them (not recorded which). Source of these receptors: an adult woman who had mild COVID-19 (a few samples of this study predate the infection). The sample titles of this study are shuffled in the database, so cell type and time point are left out; the donor was told from shared clones.

This clonotype was observed at least ten times. The J gene is TRBJ2-1, the V gene TRBV2, with D possibly TRBD2 on 6 matching bases. This CDR3 is 16 amino acids long. Deletions cut 3 bases from V and 1 base from J, with 13 bases between. CDR1 SNHLY and CDR2 FYNNEI come from the germline V gene. CDR3 DNA sequence: TGTGCCAGCAGTGAGGAGGAGGGGAGATCCTACAATGAGCAGTTCTTC. Translated: CASSEEEGRSYNEQFF.

The V gene is TRBV24-1, the J gene TRBJ2-3; D remains unclear. Trimming shortened V by 0 bases and J by 6 bases, and 9 bases separated the two germline ends. The CDR3 contains 14 residues. Germline CDR1 is KGHDR and CDR2 is SFDVKD. This CDR3 reads CATSDLLVSDTQYF. The DNA for the CDR3 is TGTGCCACCAGTGATTTGCTTGTGTCGGATACGCAGTATTTT.

This clonotype was picked up a small number of times. The chain recombines TRBV15 with TRBJ2-5; D is possibly TRBD2 (5 bases). Trimming left V 4 bases short and J 2 bases short, with 23 bases between. CDR1 is LNHNV, CDR2 YYDKDF, per germline (reference sequence). The CDR3 extends over 18 amino acids. The DNA of the CDR3 is TGTGCCACCAGCACGGGGTTTCGACCAGATTTGTATCAAGAGACCCAGTACTTC. It encodes CATSTGFRPDLYQETQYF. The full variable domain, with the rest looked up from reference TRBV15 and TRBJ2-5, is DAMVIQNPRYQVTQFGKPVTLSCSQTLNHNVMYWYQQKSSQAPKLLFHYYDKDFNNEADTPDNFQSRRPNTSFCFLDIRSPGLGDTAMYLCATSTGFRPDLYQETQYFGPGTRLLVL.

The chain carries TRBV6-6 and TRBJ1-1; D unclear. Trimming took off 2 bases at V and 3 bases at J, with 10 bases between the two ends. From germline, CDR1 is MNHNY and CDR2 SVGAGI (reference sequence). This CDR3 spans 14 amino acids. The CDR3 loop is CASSYGFGDTEAFF. DNA of the CDR3: TGTGCCAGCAGTTACGGGTTTGGGGACACTGAAGCTTTCTTT.

In this sample, this clonotype turned up a few times. This chain joins TRBV5-1 and TRBJ2-3; 8 bases map to TRBD1. Trimming cost V 0 bases and J 2 bases; bases outside gene matches: 11. Germline lookup yields CDR1 SGHRS and CDR2 YFSETQ. CDR3 size: 18 residues. This chain's CDR3 is CASSLGTGKGFVTDTQYF. DNA for the CDR3: TGCGCCAGCAGCTTGGGGACAGGGAAGGGATTTGTCACAGATACGCAGTATTTT.

CDR3 loop: CASSLVGGSPDTQYF. The CDR3 nucleotides read TGTGCCAGCAGCTTGGTGGGGGGATCCCCAGATACGCAGTATTTT. The chain couples TRBV14 to TRBJ2-3; D possibly corresponds to TRBD2 (6 bases). In germline, CDR1 is SGHDN, CDR2 FVKESK. The CDR3 runs 15 residues. V lost 5 bases to trimming and J lost 4 bases, with 16 bases between them.

The chain links TRBV12-3 or TRBV12-4 to TRBJ2-2; D perhaps matches TRBD1 (6 bases). With 6 bases removed from V and 2 bases from J, the gap between germline ends came to 10 bases. The CDR3 length is 14 residues. The CDR3 region has the DNA TGTGCCAGCAGACGGGACACCAACACCGGGGAGCTGTTTTTT. Translating it yields CASRRDTNTGELFF.

The V gene is TRBV11-2, the J gene TRBJ2-1; TRBD1 agrees at 8 bases. Germline CDR1 is SGHAT and CDR2 is FQNNGV. This CDR3 has 17 residues. V dropped 4 bases and J dropped 5; count of bases not matched to a gene: 13. DNA for the CDR3: TGTGCCAGCAGCTACACCTCCGGGACAGGTCCCCACAATGAGCAGTTCTTC. This encodes CASSYTSGTGPHNEQFF.

This clonotype has a handful of counts. The V call is TRBV7-2, the J call TRBJ2-4; perhaps TRBD1 as D (6 bases). This CDR3 is built from 13 residues. V lost 5 bases, J lost 7 bases, and 12 bases lay in between. Germline V gene lookup returns CDR1 SGHTA and CDR2 FQGNSA. This CDR3 reads CASSPTQGNIQYF. CDR3 in DNA: TGTGCCAGCAGCCCGACCCAGGGGAACATTCAGTACTTC.

V gene TRBV5-5 combines with J gene TRBJ1-2, with 9 positions matching TRBD1. CDR1 and CDR2 (germline): SGHKS, YYEKEE (reference sequence). The CDR3 extends over 16 amino acids. V lost 0 bases to trimming and J lost 4 bases; unmatched junction nucleotides: 7. The CDR3 DNA sequence: TGTGCCAGCAGCTTGGTCGGGACAGGGTATTCCTATGGCTACACCTTC. It yields the protein CASSLVGTGYSYGYTF.

J is TRBJ2-1 and V is TRBV7-6; no reliable D call. The CDR3 spans 14 residues. V lost 5 bases and J lost 5, with 13 bases in between. Germline-derived CDR1 and CDR2 are SGHVS and FNYEAQ. In DNA form, the CDR3 reads TGTGCCAGCAGCCGAGCAGTATCCAACAATGAGCAGTTCTTC. Translated, it gives CASSRAVSNNEQFF.

This chain joins TRBV28 and TRBJ2-1; 7 bases are shared with TRBD1. The V gene end was trimmed by 2 bases and the J gene end by 4 bases; junction bases not matched to a gene: 2. The CDR3 covers 14 residues. CDR1 and CDR2 from the germline V gene are MDHEN and SYDVKM. The chain's CDR3 is CASSLSRGYNEQFF. Here the CDR3 DNA reads TGTGCCAGCAGTTTAAGCAGGGGGTACAATGAGCAGTTCTTC.

The chain uses TRBV4-1 and TRBJ2-2; 12 bases fit TRBD1. The CDR3 extends over 20 amino acids. The J segment lost 0 bases and the V segment lost 4 bases, leaving 12 bases of the junction unmatched. The germline V gene encodes CDR1 MGHRA and CDR2 YSYEKL. The CDR3 sequence: CASSPPGTGGLGANTGELFF. The CDR3, as DNA: TGCGCCAGCAGCCCGCCGGGGACAGGGGGCTTAGGCGCGAACACCGGGGAGCTGTTTTTT.

The rearrangement uses TRBV14 and TRBJ1-1, with D possibly being TRBD1 (5 bases). This CDR3 is built from 14 residues. CDR1 and CDR2 from the germline V gene are SGHDN and FVKESK. The V end lost 0 bases, the J end lost 6 bases, and 11 bases lay between the germline ends. The CDR3 sequence is CASSQERGRSEAFF. The CDR3 DNA is TGTGCCAGCAGCCAAGAGCGGGGCAGGTCTGAAGCTTTCTTT.

This chain links TRBV7-8 with TRBJ2-5; 10 positions match TRBD2. The CDR3 spans 15 residues. CDR1 and CDR2 (germline): SGHVS, FQNEAQ. V trimming: 3 bases; J trimming: 5 bases; junction bases outside the gene matches: 6. CDR3 in amino acids: CASSLDLAGAETQYF. The CDR3 region has the DNA TGTGCCAGCAGCTTGGACCTAGCGGGGGCGGAGACCCAGTACTTC.

The rearrangement joins TRBV27 to TRBJ2-7; D is possibly TRBD1 (5 bases). CDR3 length: 12 residues. CDR1 is MNHEY and CDR2 is SMNVEV in the germline V gene (reference sequence). V was clipped by 1 base and J by 5 bases, with 6 bases between them. CDR3 nucleotide sequence: TGTGCCAGCAGTTTATTGGGGCACGAGCAGTACTTC. It codes for CASSLLGHEQYF.

This clonotype has only a few counts. V gene TRBV23-1 combines with J gene TRBJ1-4; D is unclear. TRBV23-1 is an ORF for which the function is uncertain. The CDR3 contains 14 residues. Trimming left V 4 bases short and J 10 bases short, with 16 bases between. The CDR3 reads CASSLTTHWRKLFF. The CDR3 nucleotides are TGCGCCAGCAGTCTTACTACGCATTGGAGAAAACTGTTTTTT.

V gene TRBV29-1 combines with J gene TRBJ1-1, with D unresolved. Deletions cut 3 bases from V and 0 bases from J, with 17 bases between. Germline V gene data show CDR1 as SQVTM and CDR2 as ANQGSEA. CDR3 size: 16 residues. The CDR3 sequence: CSVDRMGNSMNTEAFF. The CDR3 DNA reads TGCAGCGTTGACCGCATGGGAAACAGTATGAACACTGAAGCTTTCTTT.

In its sample, this clonotype was seen a few times. The J gene is TRBJ2-2, the V gene TRBV7-2; the D gene is possibly TRBD1 (6 bases). V was pared by 5 bases and J by 3 bases, with 10 bases between. CDR1 SGHTA and CDR2 FQGNSA come from the germline V gene. The CDR3 spans 14 residues. In nucleotides, the CDR3 is TGTGCCAGCAGCCCTGGGACACACACCGGGGAGCTGTTTTTT. This sequence encodes CASSPGTHTGELFF.

This clonotype is labeled medium-sized (0.01 to 0.1%). This chain uses TRBV5-1 with TRBJ1-1; weak D call: TRBD1 (5 bases). This CDR3 has 14 amino acids. Germline V gene data show CDR1 as SGHRS and CDR2 as YFSETQ. V lost 1 base and J 1 base, leaving 8 bases between the germline ends. The CDR3 DNA reads TGCGCCAGCAGCTTGTGGCAGGGGAACACTGAAGCTTTCTTT. It is translated as CASSLWQGNTEAFF. The full variable domain, in which reference TRBV5-1 and TRBJ1-1 provide the parts outside the CDR3, is KAGVTQTPRYLIKTRGQQVTLSCSPISGHRSVSWYQQTPGQGLQFLFEYFSETQRNKGNFPGRFSGRQFSNSRSEMNVSTLELGDSALYLCASSLWQGNTEAFFGQGTRLTVV.

This clonotype turned up a few times. The V and J genes are TRBV7-2 and TRBJ2-2; TRBD2 matches at 10 bases. The junction had 2 bases not matched to a gene; V was cut back by 5 bases and J by 5 bases. The CDR3 runs 14 residues. Looked up from germline, CDR1 is SGHTA and CDR2 is FQGNSA. The CDR3 region has the DNA TGTGCCAGCAGCACTAGCGGGATTACCGGGGAGCTGTTTTTT. This codes for CASSTSGITGELFF.

The sample holds a few counts of this clonotype. V gene TRBV24-1 combines with J gene TRBJ1-1, with a weak D call TRBD1 (5 bases). The CDR3 loop spans 14 amino acids. Trimming removed 3 bases from V and 1 base from J, with 8 bases in between. Germline V gives CDR1 KGHDR, CDR2 SFDVKD. The CDR3 DNA is TGTGCCACCAGTGATCTGGGGCAGAACACTGAAGCTTTCTTT. This gives the protein CATSDLGQNTEAFF.

A few counts support this clonotype. This chain joins TRBV10-3 and TRBJ2-7; 12 bases align to TRBD2. The CDR3 is 16 residues long. Germline-derived CDR1 and CDR2 are ENHRY and SYGVKD. Unmatched junction bases numbered 6, after V lost 4 bases and J lost 2 bases. The CDR3 nucleotides are TGTGCCATCAGTGGGGATCTAGCGGGAGGGCCCTACGAGCAGTACTTC. Protein sequence: CAISGDLAGGPYEQYF.

The chain is built from TRBV28 and TRBJ1-1; weak D call: TRBD1 (5 bases). Germline loops: CDR1 MDHEN, CDR2 SYDVKM. V was cut by 8 bases and J by 6 bases, with 19 bases left in between. CDR3 length: 14 amino acids. This CDR3 is CASFGRGLDPEAFF. The DNA for the CDR3 is TGTGCCAGCTTTGGACGGGGGTTGGACCCTGAAGCTTTCTTT.

The V and J genes are TRBV3-1 and TRBJ2-7, with D hard to call. V was shortened by 0 bases and J by 1 base, with 10 bases between the two germline ends. The CDR3 loop spans 15 amino acids. Germline CDR1 LGHDT, CDR2 YNNKEL (reference sequence). CDR3 bases: TGTGCCAGCAGCCAAGATTCGAGCCGATCCTACGAGCAGTACTTC. Residues: CASSQDSSRSYEQYF.

The rearrangement links TRBV29-1 to TRBJ2-7, with TRBD1 matching over 9 bases. The CDR3 consists of 14 residues. Germline assignment: CDR1 SQVTM and CDR2 ANQGSEA. J was trimmed by 6 bases and V by 1 base; bases with no gene match: 7. The CDR3 sequence: CSVEGQGVNGEQYF. DNA of the CDR3: TGCAGCGTTGAAGGACAGGGGGTGAACGGCGAGCAGTACTTC.

This clonotype showed up just a few times. The rearrangement uses TRBV18 and TRBJ1-5; D is perhaps TRBD1 (5 bases). CDR1 and CDR2 (germline): KGHSH, LQKENI. Trimming cost V 3 bases and J 0 bases, with 18 bases left between them. The CDR3 covers 18 residues. The CDR3 is CASSPEQATPYSNQPQHF. CDR3 bases: TGTGCCAGCTCACCGGAACAGGCCACCCCTTATAGCAATCAGCCCCAGCATTTT.

The table lists this clonotype with a few counts. The chain links TRBV7-9 to TRBJ1-5, with D possibly TRBD1 on 5 matching bases. V lost 5 bases and J 3 bases, leaving 11 bases between the germline ends. CDR1 and CDR2 (germline): SEHNR, FQNEAQ (reference sequence). CDR3 length: 14 amino acids. The CDR3 reads CASSPGTFNQPQHF. CDR3 nucleotide sequence: TGTGCCAGCAGCCCCGGGACCTTCAATCAGCCCCAGCATTTT.

The rearrangement joins TRBV10-3 to TRBJ2-5; D uncertain. The germline V and J ends were trimmed by 3 bases and 1 base, with 9 bases remaining between them. The germline V gene has CDR1 ENHRY and CDR2 SYGVKD. The CDR3 is made up of 14 amino acids. The CDR3 loop is CAISDLSPQETQYF. DNA for the CDR3: TGTGCCATCAGTGACTTATCGCCCCAAGAGACCCAGTACTTC.

The chain uses TRBV7-9 and TRBJ2-3, with TRBD2 matching 11 bases. This CDR3 comprises 16 residues. From germline, CDR1 is SEHNR and CDR2 FQNEAQ (reference sequence). V shed 5 bases and J 6 bases; nucleotides not matched to a gene: 10. The CDR3 region is CASSAMGLAARDTQYF. CDR3 nucleotide sequence: TGTGCCAGCAGCGCGATGGGACTAGCGGCTCGCGATACGCAGTATTTT.

The sample holds a few counts of this clonotype. The CDR3 sequence is CASSEFDNGGYEQYF. The CDR3 nucleotides read TGTGCCAGCAGTGAATTTGACAACGGTGGCTACGAGCAGTACTTC. This chain uses TRBV2 with TRBJ2-7, with D uncertain. Trimming took off 2 bases at V and 3 bases at J, with 14 bases between the two ends. This CDR3 has 15 residues. CDR1 is SNHLY and CDR2 is FYNNEI in the germline V gene.